Reported below is one TCR beta chain. Antigen unknown. The germline V gene has CDR1 SGHVS and CDR2 FNYEAQ. The V and J ends lost 5 bases and 3 bases, in that order; junction bases with no gene match: 8. CDR3 size: 17 residues. These data belong to a study of cytomegalovirus exposure and HLA in healthy donors. Whereas donors were nominally healthy upon sampling, unrecorded immune exposures were probable. Both 60 Vbeta primers and 13 Jbeta primers went into the PCR. Using immunoSEQ multiplex PCR, the repertoire was profiled, and TCRdb retains in-frame clones only, with some absent. The table includes 130,000 or so clones, more than 75% detected once. Study-wide results and caveats: A few chains tied to CMV proved CMV antigen-specific in vitro. Among TCR sequences, most were rare, though some public TCRs appeared in many donors.

This clonotype was obtained from a man aged 35-49 years in good health and CMV-seronegative. The source material was PBMCs. The V call is TRBV7-6, the J call TRBJ1-3; 12 bases are a match to TRBD1. The CDR3 protein is CASSDTGTGGFGNTIYF. DNA for the CDR3: TGTGCCAGCAGCGATACCGGGACAGGGGGCTTTGGAAACACCATATATTTT.